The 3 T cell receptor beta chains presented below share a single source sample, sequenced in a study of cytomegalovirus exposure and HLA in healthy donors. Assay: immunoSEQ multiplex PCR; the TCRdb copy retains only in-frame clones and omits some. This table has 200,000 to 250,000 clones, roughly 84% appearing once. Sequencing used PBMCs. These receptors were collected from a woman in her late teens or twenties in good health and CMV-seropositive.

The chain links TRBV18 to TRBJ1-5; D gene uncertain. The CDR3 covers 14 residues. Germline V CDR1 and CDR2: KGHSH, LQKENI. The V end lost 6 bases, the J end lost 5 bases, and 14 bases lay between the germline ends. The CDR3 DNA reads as TGTGCCAGCTCTCCCTACTCCGAAGATCAGCCCCAGCATTTT. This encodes CASSPYSEDQPQHF.

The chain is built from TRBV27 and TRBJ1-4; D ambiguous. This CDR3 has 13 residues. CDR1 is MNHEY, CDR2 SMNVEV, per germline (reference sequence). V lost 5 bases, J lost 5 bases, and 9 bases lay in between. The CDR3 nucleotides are TGTGCCAGCAGTCGATGGCAGAATGAAAAACTGTTTTTT. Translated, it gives CASSRWQNEKLFF. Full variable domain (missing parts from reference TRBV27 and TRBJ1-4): EAQVTQNPRYLITVTGKKLTVTCSQNMNHEYMSWYRQDPGLGLRQIYYSMNVEVTDKGDVPEGYKVSRKEKRNFPLILESPSPNQTSLYFCASSRWQNEKLFFGSGTQLSVL.

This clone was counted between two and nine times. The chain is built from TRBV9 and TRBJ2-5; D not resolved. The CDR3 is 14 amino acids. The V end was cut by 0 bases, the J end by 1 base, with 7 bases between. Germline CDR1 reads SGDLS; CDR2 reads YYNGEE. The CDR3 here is CASSVGHFQETQYF. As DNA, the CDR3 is TGTGCCAGCAGCGTAGGGCATTTCCAAGAGACCCAGTACTTC.